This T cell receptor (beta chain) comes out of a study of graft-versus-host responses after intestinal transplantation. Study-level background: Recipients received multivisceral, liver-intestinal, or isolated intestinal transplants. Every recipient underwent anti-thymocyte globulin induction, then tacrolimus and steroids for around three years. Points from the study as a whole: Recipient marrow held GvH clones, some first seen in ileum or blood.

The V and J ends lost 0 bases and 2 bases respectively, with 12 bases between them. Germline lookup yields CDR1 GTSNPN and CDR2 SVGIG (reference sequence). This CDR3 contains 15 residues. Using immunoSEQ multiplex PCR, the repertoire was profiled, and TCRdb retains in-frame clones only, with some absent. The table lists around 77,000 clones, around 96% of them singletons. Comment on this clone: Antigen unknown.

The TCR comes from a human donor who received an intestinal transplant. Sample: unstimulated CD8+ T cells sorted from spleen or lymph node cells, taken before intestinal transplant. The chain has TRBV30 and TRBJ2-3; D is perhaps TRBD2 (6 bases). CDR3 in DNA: TGTGCCTGGAGTGTACCAGGAGGGCCCACAGATACGCAGTATTTT. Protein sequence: CAWSVPGGPTDTQYF.